Presented here are 26 T cell receptor beta chains from one specimen sequenced in a study of T cell responses to AZD1222 COVID-19 vaccine. Assay: immunoSEQ multiplex PCR; the TCRdb copy retains only in-frame clones and omits some. Of over 120,000 clones in the sample, approximately 83% were seen once. The sequencing used peripheral blood, collected on day 0 of AZD1222 vaccination. Source of these receptors: an adult in good health.

The rearrangement links TRBV28 to TRBJ1-3; D gene uncertain. The CDR3 is made up of 15 amino acids. V was cut by 1 base and J by 0 bases, with 7 bases left in between. Looked up from germline, CDR1 is MDHEN and CDR2 is SYDVKM. The CDR3 here is CASSLLGSSGNTIYF. In DNA form, the CDR3 reads TGTGCCAGCAGTTTATTGGGCAGCTCTGGAAACACCATATATTTT.

The chain joins TRBV6-5 to TRBJ1-3; 7 bases fit TRBD1. Germline CDR1 reads MNHEY; CDR2 reads SVGAGI. CDR3 length: 13 amino acids. The junction had 3 bases not matched to a gene; V was cut back by 8 bases and J by 2 bases. For the CDR3, the DNA is TGTGCCAGCTTCGACAGGGCTGGAAACACCATATATTTT. This encodes CASFDRAGNTIYF.

This rearrangement joins TRBV9 to TRBJ1-2; a weak D match, TRBD1 (6 bases). The CDR3 has 15 residues. Germline loops: CDR1 SGDLS, CDR2 YYNGEE. Trimming removed 0 bases from V and 3 bases from J, with 12 bases in between. CDR3 nucleotides: TGTGCCAGCAGCGTAGGGGGGGCTGCTGACTATGGCTACACCTTC. It encodes CASSVGGAADYGYTF.

This sequence joins TRBV19 and TRBJ1-2; tentative D call: TRBD1 (6 bases). The CDR3 runs 12 residues. Germline values: CDR1 LNHDA, CDR2 SQIVND (reference sequence). Trimming took off 10 bases at V and 10 bases at J, with 19 bases between the two ends. The CDR3 region has the DNA TGTGCCACAACCCGGGACACCTCGTTCTACACCTTC. Its translation: CATTRDTSFYTF.

The V and J genes are TRBV11-3 and TRBJ2-1; 10 bases are a match to TRBD2. With 1 base clipped from V and 9 bases from J, the junction kept 9 bases outside the gene matches. Per germline, CDR1 SGHNT and CDR2 YENEEA. The CDR3 is made up of 16 amino acids. The CDR3 is CASSLGASGSRGEQFF. CDR3 DNA: TGTGCCAGCAGCTTAGGGGCTAGCGGGAGTCGGGGTGAGCAGTTCTTC.

V gene TRBV11-2 combines with J gene TRBJ1-2, with D maybe TRBD1 (5 bases). CDR1 and CDR2 from the germline V gene are SGHAT and FQNNGV. V lost 5 bases to trimming and J lost 2 bases, with 12 bases between them. This CDR3 spans 14 amino acids. Here the CDR3 DNA reads TGTGCCAGCAGCCATACCACAGGAAACTATGGCTACACCTTC. Translated: CASSHTTGNYGYTF.

The chain has TRBV14 and TRBJ2-2, with TRBD2 as a possible D gene (5 bases). Germline V gene lookup returns CDR1 SGHDN and CDR2 FVKESK. V lost 3 bases and J 3 bases, leaving 17 bases between the germline ends. This CDR3 has 17 residues. CDR3: CASSQYTGLGDTGELFF. The CDR3, as DNA: TGTGCCAGCAGCCAGTATACGGGCCTCGGGGACACCGGGGAGCTGTTTTTT.

The chain has TRBV19 and TRBJ2-1; TRBD2 matches 12 bases. Germline CDR1 and CDR2: LNHDA and SQIVND (reference sequence). Trimming cost V 3 bases and J 7 bases; bases outside gene matches: 13. The length of the CDR3 is 18 residues. The CDR3 coding sequence is TGTGCCAGTAGTATGGTGGTTCTAGCGGGAGGGCCGGAGAATGAGCAGTTCTTC. Its translation is CASSMVVLAGGPENEQFF.

The chain links TRBV2 to TRBJ2-5, with no clear D. CDR3 length equals 11 residues. Between the trimmed V and J ends, which lost 3 bases and 4 bases, there was a span of 3 bases. The germline gives CDR1 SNHLY, CDR2 FYNNEI. The CDR3: CASSERETQYF. CDR3 bases: TGTGCCAGCAGTGAGAGAGAGACCCAGTACTTC.

This clone was counted once. The genes are TRBV4-1 and TRBJ2-1, with 8 bases matching TRBD2. Germline CDR1 reads MGHRA; CDR2 reads YSYEKL. The V and J ends lost 1 base and 5 bases, in that order; junction bases with no gene match: 7. CDR3 size: 16 residues. CDR3 sequence (DNA): TGCGCCAGCAGCCAAGGCTTCGGGGGGGCCAACAATGAGCAGTTCTTC. Its translation: CASSQGFGGANNEQFF.

The V gene is TRBV6-6, the J gene TRBJ1-2; D is ambiguous. The CDR3 is made up of 15 amino acids. V was shortened by 0 bases and J by 6 bases, with 14 bases between the two germline ends. In germline, CDR1 is MNHNY, CDR2 SVGAGI (reference sequence). CDR3 sequence (DNA): TGTGCCAGCAGTTACTCGAGTTTTACGGAGAATGGCTACACCTTC. This encodes CASSYSSFTENGYTF.

J is TRBJ1-5 and V is TRBV6-5; D is unresolved. V shed 7 bases and J shed 5 bases, with 18 bases lying between them. The length of the CDR3 is 15 residues. Germline CDR1 and CDR2: MNHEY and SVGAGI. CDR3 in DNA: TGTGCCAGCACCCGGGGTGGTCTGAGTCATCAGCCCCAGCATTTT. Translation gives CASTRGGLSHQPQHF.

The gene calls are TRBV19 and TRBJ2-3, with D possibly matching TRBD2 (5 bases). V lost 6 bases and J lost 4, with 11 bases in between. The germline V gene has CDR1 LNHDA and CDR2 SQIVND (reference sequence). The CDR3 has 13 residues. The CDR3 bases are TGTGCCAGTAGCGGGGTTGGAGCAGATACGCAGTATTTT. Translating it yields CASSGVGADTQYF.

V gene TRBV11-2 combines with J gene TRBJ2-1, with 9 nucleotides matching TRBD1. The CDR3 totals 13 residues. Looked up from germline, CDR1 is SGHAT and CDR2 is FQNNGV. V lost 3 bases and J lost 6; bases outside the gene matches: 0. CDR3 in DNA: TGTGCCAGCAGCTTGGACAGGGGCAATGAGCAGTTCTTC. This sequence encodes CASSLDRGNEQFF.

The rearrangement links TRBV6-5 to TRBJ2-1; 8 positions agree with TRBD2. Germline CDR1 is MNHEY and CDR2 is SVGAGI. With V trimmed by 2 bases and J by 2 bases, 5 bases remained unmatched. The CDR3 has 16 amino acids. The CDR3 bases are TGTGCCAGCAGTTACCGGACTAGCAGAGCCTACAATGAGCAGTTCTTC. Translated: CASSYRTSRAYNEQFF.

The J gene is TRBJ1-5, the V gene TRBV19; no clear D. The germline gives CDR1 LNHDA, CDR2 SQIVND (reference sequence). CDR3 length: 13 residues. The ends were cut back, 2 bases at V and 4 bases at J, with 6 bases in the middle. For the CDR3, the DNA is TGTGCCAGTAGTATACAGATTAATCAGCCCCAGCATTTT. This gives the protein CASSIQINQPQHF.

This clone was observed a single time. The chain combines TRBV5-1 with TRBJ2-7, with TRBD1 matching 8 bases. Germline V CDR1 and CDR2: SGHRS, YFSETQ. The length of the CDR3 is 14 residues. V shed 7 bases and J 3 bases; nucleotides not matched to a gene: 9. The CDR3 bases are TGCGCCAGCTCTAACACAGGGGGAGGCTACGAGCAGTACTTC. Translated: CASSNTGGGYEQYF.

This rearrangement joins TRBV19 to TRBJ2-7; D tentatively reads TRBD1 or TRBD2 (5 bases each). V lost 5 bases and J 3 bases, leaving 20 bases between the germline ends. This CDR3 region has 16 residues. Per the germline V gene, CDR1 is LNHDA and CDR2 is SQIVND (reference sequence). The CDR3 bases are TGTGCCAGTAGTCCCGGGGCGGAAGAGAACTTCTACGAGCAGTACTTC. Its translation is CASSPGAEENFYEQYF.

The chain has TRBV10-1 and TRBJ2-1, with 15 nucleotides matching TRBD2. Germline V CDR1 and CDR2: WNHNN, SYGVQD (reference sequence). The CDR3 contains 15 residues. V lost 7 bases, J lost 7 bases, and 5 bases stayed unmatched. CDR3 nucleotides: TGCGCCAGCACCCCCGGGACTAGCGGGGGGAATGAGCAGTTCTTC. Protein sequence: CASTPGTSGGNEQFF.

V gene TRBV5-4 combines with J gene TRBJ1-6, with D perhaps TRBD1 (6 bases). Germline CDR1 and CDR2: SGHNT and YYREEE (reference sequence). With 2 bases removed from V and 0 bases from J, the gap between germline ends came to 12 bases. This CDR3 comprises 17 residues. DNA for the CDR3: TGTGCCAGCAGCTTTGACAGGTCGAGCTCCTATAATTCACCCCTCCACTTT. As protein: CASSFDRSSSYNSPLHF.

The V and J genes are TRBV6-5 and TRBJ1-2; a weak D match, TRBD1 (6 bases). The CDR3 is 15 amino acids. The V and J ends lost 3 bases and 0 bases respectively, with 11 bases between them. CDR1 is MNHEY and CDR2 is SVGAGI in the germline V gene. The CDR3 region has the DNA TGTGCCAGCAGTTATAAAGGACAGCCTAACTATGGCTACACCTTC. Translated, it gives CASSYKGQPNYGYTF.

On this clone itself: Different DNA sequences within this sample yield the same CDR3. The rearrangement links TRBV30 to TRBJ2-5; D gene unclear. This CDR3 spans 13 amino acids. V was pared by 1 base and J by 1 base, with 7 bases between. In germline, CDR1 is GTSNPN, CDR2 SVGIG (reference sequence). Here the CDR3 DNA reads TGTGCCTGGAGTGGGGTTAGCCAAGAGACCCAGTACTTC. Translated: CAWSGVSQETQYF.

This rearrangement joins TRBV4-2 to TRBJ2-2, with 10 bases identical to TRBD2. The CDR3 runs 16 residues. CDR1 is LGHNA and CDR2 is YNFKEQ in the germline V gene. V lost 0 bases and J lost 7; bases outside the gene matches: 5. The CDR3 is CASSQEAGGPSGELFF. The CDR3 DNA is TGTGCCAGCAGCCAAGAAGCGGGAGGGCCAAGCGGGGAGCTGTTTTTT.

J is TRBJ1-1 and V is TRBV5-6; D remains unclear. This CDR3 spans 13 amino acids. V was pared by 4 bases and J by 4 bases, with 11 bases between. The germline gives CDR1 SGHDT, CDR2 YYEEEE. This CDR3 reads CASSLIEATEAFF. As DNA, the CDR3 is TGTGCCAGCAGCCTTATTGAGGCCACTGAAGCTTTCTTT.

The chain joins TRBV5-1 to TRBJ1-1, with 7 nucleotides matching TRBD1. Trimming cost V 8 bases and J 6 bases; bases outside gene matches: 13. Germline assignment: CDR1 SGHRS and CDR2 YFSETQ. The CDR3 has 14 residues. CDR3 residues: CASKAATGVSEAFF. The CDR3 bases are TGCGCCAGTAAGGCTGCTACAGGGGTCTCTGAAGCTTTCTTT. The entire variable domain, with the rest obtained from reference TRBV5-1 and TRBJ1-1, is as follows: KAGVTQTPRYLIKTRGQQVTLSCSPISGHRSVSWYQQTPGQGLQFLFEYFSETQRNKGNFPGRFSGRQFSNSRSEMNVSTLELGDSALYLCASKAATGVSEAFFGQGTRLTVV.

J is TRBJ1-4 and V is TRBV30; perhaps TRBD1 as D (6 bases). V lost 1 base and J lost 7, with 13 bases in between. From germline, CDR1 is GTSNPN and CDR2 SVGIG (reference sequence). There are 14 residues in the CDR3. The CDR3 bases are TGTGCCTGGAGTGACCTCATAGGGGGTGAAAAACTGTTTTTT. It translates to CAWSDLIGGEKLFF.